The 13 T cell receptor beta chains presented below share a single source sample, sequenced in a study of T cell repertoires in cytomegalovirus infection. TCRdb re-called the reads through MiXCR, storing one row per CDR3 protein. The sample lists 370,000 or so distinct CDR3 sequences, roughly 34% occurring once. The antigens of these receptors remain unknown. Here the sequenced sample was cultured PBMCs, taken from culture after CMV antigen stimulation. The receptors were sampled from a human donor in good health (CMV status not recorded). Some clones in this sample may be carry-over from other donors' samples.

The rearrangement joins TRBV5-1 to TRBJ2-5, with unresolved D. The CDR3 sequence is 16 residues long. V dropped 1 base and J dropped 1 base, with 14 bases sitting between them. Per the germline V gene, CDR1 is SGHRS and CDR2 is YFSETQ. CDR3 amino acids: CASSLLAGLGQETQYF. CDR3 sequence (DNA): TGCGCCAGCAGCTTGCTTGCCGGGTTGGGCCAAGAGACCCAGTACTTC.

This clonotype was observed a handful of times. The rearrangement joins TRBV11-2 to TRBJ2-1; D ambiguous. V was pared by 4 bases and J by 5 bases, with 18 bases between. The CDR3 is 16 amino acids. Looked up from germline, CDR1 is SGHAT and CDR2 is FQNNGV. The CDR3 here is CASSSRPPTADNEQFF. The CDR3 nucleotides read TGTGCCAGCAGCTCCCGACCACCCACAGCAGACAATGAGCAGTTCTTC.

This clonotype was observed many times. The J gene is TRBJ1-2, the V gene TRBV4-3; 7 positions agree with TRBD1. The CDR3 has 15 amino acids. With 1 base clipped from V and 0 bases from J, the junction kept 2 bases outside the gene matches. CDR1 LGHNA and CDR2 YSLEER come from the germline V gene. CDR3 region: CASSQAGTANYGYTF. Here the CDR3 DNA reads TGCGCCAGCAGCCAAGCCGGGACAGCTAACTATGGCTACACCTTC.

This clonotype has only a few counts. V usage is TRBV11-2 and J usage is TRBJ2-7; D is perhaps TRBD1 or TRBD2 (6 bases each). With 5 bases removed from V and 3 bases from J, the gap between germline ends came to 17 bases. CDR3 length: 15 amino acids. CDR1 and CDR2 (germline): SGHAT, FQNNGV. The DNA for the CDR3 is TGTGCCAGCAGCCCTGTGTCCGGGGGCGTCTACGAGCAGTACTTC. The encoded protein is CASSPVSGGVYEQYF. Together with reference TRBV11-2 and TRBJ2-7, the CDR3 gives the full variable domain: EAGVAQSPRYKIIEKRQSVAFWCNPISGHATLYWYQQILGQGPKLLIQFQNNGVVDDSQLPKDRFSAERLKGVDSTLKIQPAKLEDSAVYLCASSPVSGGVYEQYFGPGTRLTVT.

This clonotype showed up just once. The chain joins TRBV28 to TRBJ1-5, with 7 bases that match TRBD1. Germline V gene lookup returns CDR1 MDHEN and CDR2 SYDVKM. V was clipped by 4 bases and J by 1 base; unmatched bases: 10. The CDR3 loop spans 17 amino acids. The DNA for the CDR3 is TGTGCCAGCAGTTCCGCCGACAGGGTTTGGAGCAATCAGCCCCAGCATTTT. This sequence encodes CASSSADRVWSNQPQHF.

The chain couples TRBV7-6 to TRBJ2-2; 8 nucleotides align to TRBD1. Germline CDR1 reads SGHVS; CDR2 reads FNYEAQ. The CDR3 has 16 residues. Germline trimming cut 4 bases from V and 5 bases from J; bases unmatched to any gene: 9. The CDR3 DNA follows: TGTGCCAGCAGCTCAACGACAGGGGTTCGGACCGGGGAGCTGTTTTTT. Its protein is CASSSTTGVRTGELFF.

V is TRBV4-3 and J is TRBJ2-2; 15 nucleotides match TRBD2. V dropped 4 bases and J dropped 0; count of bases not matched to a gene: 3. This CDR3 has 18 amino acids. Germline lookup yields CDR1 LGHNA and CDR2 YSLEER. The CDR3 sequence is CASSRGLAGGANTGELFF. The CDR3 DNA is TGCGCCAGCAGCCGCGGACTAGCGGGAGGGGCGAACACCGGGGAGCTGTTTTTT.

The V and J genes are TRBV5-1 and TRBJ2-1, with 7 bases aligning to TRBD2. The germline CDR1 and CDR2 sequences are SGHRS and YFSETQ. This CDR3 is 14 amino acids long. J lost 7 bases, V lost 7 bases, and 11 bases had no gene match. The CDR3 DNA reads TGCGCCAGCTGCGACTCCGGGGGGTGGAATGAGCAGTTCTTC. Translating it yields CASCDSGGWNEQFF.

V usage is TRBV4-3 and J usage is TRBJ2-1; the match to TRBD2 covers 11 bases. Losses at the gene ends were 2 bases for V and 8 bases for J; bases not matched to a gene: 5. In germline, CDR1 is LGHNA, CDR2 YSLEER. The CDR3 length is 15 residues. CDR3 in amino acids: CASSQQLAGVYEQFF. The CDR3 nucleotides read TGCGCCAGCAGCCAACAACTAGCGGGAGTATATGAGCAGTTCTTC.

This clonotype was seen a handful of times. The chain employs TRBV6-2 or TRBV6-3 and TRBJ2-5; 12 nucleotides line up with TRBD2. This CDR3 is 16 amino acids long. Germline V lookup: CDR1 MNHEY, CDR2 SVGEGT. Trimming cost V 8 bases and J 4 bases; bases outside gene matches: 11. The CDR3 protein is CASLPGLAGTRETQYF. The CDR3 DNA reads TGTGCCAGCCTACCCGGACTAGCGGGAACAAGAGAGACCCAGTACTTC.

CDR3: CASSLAGGGILNEQFF. The CDR3 DNA reads as TGCGCCAGCAGCTTGGCGGGAGGGGGGATTTTGAATGAGCAGTTCTTC. J is TRBJ2-1 and V is TRBV5-1; TRBD2 agrees at 8 bases. The CDR3 spans 16 residues. V lost 0 bases, J lost 7 bases, and 9 bases stayed unmatched. The germline V gene encodes CDR1 SGHRS and CDR2 YFSETQ.

As concerns this clonotype: This could be a read error, since a much larger clone is one nucleotide away. The chain is built from TRBV7-2 and TRBJ1-4; possibly TRBD1 for D (5 bases). The CDR3 extends over 14 amino acids. V was clipped by 6 bases and J by 0 bases, with 8 bases between them. Germline V gives CDR1 SGHTA, CDR2 FQGNSA. The CDR3 reads CASRQTATNEKLFF. CDR3 in DNA: TGTGCCAGCAGGCAGACAGCAACTAATGAAAAACTGTTTTTT. The whole variable domain, filled in from reference TRBV7-2 and TRBJ1-4, reads GAGVSQSPSNKVTEKGKDVELRCDPISGHTALYWYRQSLGQGLEFLIYFQGNSAPDKSGLPSDRFSAERTGGSVSTLTIQRTQQEDSAVYLCASRQTATNEKLFFGSGTQLSVL.

The chain uses TRBV12-3 or TRBV12-4 and TRBJ2-1; 12 positions agree with TRBD2. V was pared by 3 bases and J by 10 bases, with 13 bases of the junction left unmatched. The CDR3 totals 17 residues. The chain's CDR3 is CASSFGPTSGREVEQFF. CDR3 nucleotide sequence: TGTGCCAGCAGTTTTGGGCCGACTAGCGGGAGAGAGGTGGAGCAGTTCTTC.